This T cell receptor beta chain was found in a study of cytomegalovirus exposure and HLA in healthy donors (dated by TCRdb to the late 2010s). About the investigation overall: In an earlier analysis of around 540 of the donors, approximately 260 Gb of sequence data and 117 million unique TCR beta sequences from roughly 180 million T cells were reported. An early release that covered more than 550 HLA-typed donors contained approximately 300 gigabases of sequencing data and some 87 million unique TCR sequences. Of the approximately 370 genotyped donors, more than 75% were placed in the genetic ancestry cluster associated with self-reported Caucasian donors. The study aimed to test whether cataloging public T cell receptors could reveal signatures of past pathogen exposure. The T cell repertoires of 666 subjects were profiled by immunosequencing and related to cytomegalovirus serostatus. Along with the approximately 700-subject first cohort, a separate validation cohort of some 130 different subjects was used. To predict cytomegalovirus infection status, the study combined high-throughput TCR immunosequencing, statistical association of individual TCRs with disease status, and machine learning. A later analysis re-examined previously published TCR beta repertoires from just over 650 donors and added high-resolution HLA genotyping to investigate patterns of TCR occurrence. The later analysis used no new phenotypic data to find candidate immune exposures, relying instead on TCR beta sequences and their occurrence across donors. To decide whether each TCR beta V gene segment behaved as functional or pseudogenic, an earlier analysis of fewer than 750 of the donors relied on high-throughput TCR beta sequencing. Donor age, sex, ethnicity and CMV serostatus were compiled together with the repertoire data. In a later genetic analysis, genome-wide SNP genotypes for about 65% of the 666 donors were used, and that subset was treated as a discovery cohort. All discovery cohort repertoires had been generated on a single sequencing platform. Both class I and class II loci were covered by HLA typing, at four-digit resolution. The number of typed donors differed by locus: 629-630 for A, B, C, DRB1 and DQB1; 500 to 550 for DQA1; over 600 for DPA1; and about 470 for DPB1. Because of strong linkage in the cohort, four to six DR-DQ haplotypes were treated as single units for association and clustering. On average, around 240,000 unique TCR beta nucleotide sequences were sequenced per donor among some 420 genotyped donors of the cohort, with roughly 18% of those sequences being non-productive. What the work shows at the level of the full study, not this receptor alone: A later genetic analysis reported fewer N-insertions in productive TCRs among donors in an Asian-associated ancestry cluster than the roughly 620-donor mean. Roughly uniform sequencing depth across donors was assumed in presence/absence analyses, although this assumption may not hold. In an earlier analysis of some 500 of the donors, most TCR beta V segments appeared in productive rearrangements about 90% or about 30% of the time, broadly matching IMGT annotations. Correlated functional status among segregating V segments might reflect linkage disequilibrium, but an unknown experimental factor could not be ruled out. The authors suggested that the approach could potentially be generalized to other disease states and immunological phenotypes. A cluster of highly shared sequence variants was judged likely to be a technical artifact of the sequencing pipeline. A further reported finding was that TCR beta sequences accurately predicted the HLA-A and HLA-B alleles for most subjects in the first cohort. In a later genetic analysis, a missense DCLRE1C variant was associated with V-gene and J-gene trimming of TCR beta chains, and the association was replicated in an independent cohort. In a later analysis, HLA-associated TCR beta chains showed more clonal expansion and lower generation probabilities than non-associated chains that were equally common. A later analysis reported that several top co-occurrence clusters appeared linked to parvovirus B19, influenza, CMV and Epstein-Barr virus. When HLA alleles, especially DR and DQ, strongly co-occurred, attributing TCR associations to individual alleles was difficult. In a later analysis, TCR association rates were found to vary across HLA loci, with the most associated TCRs seen for DRB1 alleles and the fewest for HLA-C alleles. Across donors, most TCR sequences were observed very rarely, whereas some public TCRs were present in many individuals. In the study, 150 to 200 TCR beta chains were listed as associated with cytomegalovirus. Because HLA typing was unavailable for some donors at each locus, only the typed subset was used in association tests. The cohort was sequenced for TCR beta chains only, and without alpha or paired-chain data the features that could be detected were limited. According to a later analysis, most CMV-associated TCR beta chains appeared to be HLA-restricted, and the HLA associations seemed to be driven largely by CMV exposure. Specific HLA alleles were associated with over 15,000 TCR beta sequences at a false discovery rate of 0.05 in a later analysis. In both the original and validation cohorts, the classifier was reported to diagnose cytomegalovirus status with high specificity and sensitivity. Immune exposure information for the cohort was limited to CMV serostatus. Because counts were too low, under 20 rarely observed V segments, including chromosome 9 orphons, were left out of the earlier analysis of approximately 500 of the donors. A few of the identified cytomegalovirus-associated TCR beta chains were confirmed in vitro to be specific for cytomegalovirus antigens.

In total, 600 or so healthy bone marrow donors made up the cohort. At the time of sampling, all cohort members were nominally healthy, though unrecorded immune exposures were likely present. The donor was CMV seropositive and belonged to the group of more than 250 seropositive cohort members. A peripheral blood sample was collected from each donor, and TCR beta sequencing was performed on peripheral blood mononuclear cells. Genomic DNA was extracted from the blood cell samples with the Qiagen DNeasy Blood Extraction Kit. The protocol used for the library was the immunoSEQ multiplex PCR assay. For the multiplex PCR, a mixture combining 60 forward primers for TCR Vbeta segments and 13 reverse primers for TCR Jbeta segments was used. Amplification of the CDR3 region of rearranged TCR beta genes was performed with a multiplex PCR assay on genomic DNA. Amplified TCR beta libraries were sequenced as 87-base-pair reads on the Illumina HiSeq System. Under the source paper's analysis protocol: Across the 670 or so repertoires, a later analysis counted roughly 84 million unique TCR beta chains, roughly 11 million of which were shared by at least two donors. To remove PCR and sequencing errors, raw reads were error-corrected and collapsed into unique sequences using a nearest-neighbor algorithm that merged closely related sequences. Alignment of CDR3 sequences to IMGT reference sequences was used to assign V, D and J gene segments. For a sequence to be retained, at least a six-nucleotide match to both a V gene segment and a J gene segment was required. Rearrangements were classified as productive when the CDR3 lacked stop codons and remained in frame with V and J, and all other rearrangements were classified as non-productive. CDR3 was defined by IMGT convention, running from the second conserved V-encoded cysteine to the conserved J-encoded phenylalanine. The earlier analysis of a few hundred of the donors excluded sequences that lacked an unambiguous match to a single V gene segment. In an earlier analysis of 587 of the donors, V segments were called functional above 56.7% productive rearrangements and were called segregating when the between-donor standard deviation exceeded 5%. A statistical classification framework was built for diagnosing cytomegalovirus status from the catalog of TCR beta chain sequences. In a later analysis, TCR nucleotide sequences were compared against IMGT/GENE-DB human TR gene sequences so that V and J genes could be assigned. Using the TCRdist pipeline, a later analysis assigned CDR3 sequences along with most-parsimonious VDJ recombination scenarios. In a later analysis, every TCR beta chain was defined by the combination of its CDR3 amino acid sequence and its V-gene family, and reads without a unique V-gene family were dropped. As a way to deal with suspected cross-contamination and a sequencing artifact, a later analysis dropped 640 or so nucleotide sequences that were highly shared and had low generation probability. In a later analysis, a clonal expansion index for each public chain was calculated from normalized within-repertoire ranks of inferred template counts. A later analysis computed generation probabilities with a VDJ recombination model fitted to out-of-frame rearrangements, and checked the results against IGoR. Hypergeometric tests were used in a later analysis to score TCR-TCR, TCR-HLA and TCR-CMV co-occurrence, with a repertoire-size bias correction applied to the TCR pairs. To estimate false discovery rates, a later analysis permuted the HLA or CMV assignments 20 times. In a later analysis, co-occurring TCRs were grouped using DBSCAN, and TCRdist sequence similarity was added for clustering within HLA-allele-positive subsets. For co-occurrence clustering, repertoires with fewer than 30,000 or more than 120,000 public chains were excluded, along with 5 or 6 repertoires with anomalous nucleotide sharing. TCRdb retrieved this table from immuneACCESS and kept in-frame rearrangements only. Not all clones are present; in checked studies, unresolved V genes account for under half, and no reason is known for the remainder. V, J and clone size are those of that table, while D and trimming were read from the DNA. The sample profile shows under 130,000 clones; 60% to 85% of them were found once. The ten largest make up over 5% of the sample.

Notes on this clone: Its specific antigen is unknown. Base qualities are not at hand, and no much larger clone is one base apart.

The sequenced sample consisted of PBMCs. This clonotype was sampled from a female donor in good health and CMV-seropositive.

Here the CDR3 is given as CASSGPGTGRTGELFF. The DNA reads as follows: TGTGCCAGCAGTGGACCCGGGACAGGGAGGACCGGGGAGCTGTTTTTT. The chain is made from TRBV2 and TRBJ2-2; TRBD1 agrees with 9 junctional bases. For this chain, trimming is 4 bases at the V end and 5 bases at the J end, and the number of junction bases without a gene match is 8. CDR1 and CDR2 were assigned from the germline V gene as SNHLY and FYNNEI. The CDR3 goes from the cysteine to the phenylalanine over 16 residues. The only DNA kept is the CDR3, 48 bases in frame from the first base.